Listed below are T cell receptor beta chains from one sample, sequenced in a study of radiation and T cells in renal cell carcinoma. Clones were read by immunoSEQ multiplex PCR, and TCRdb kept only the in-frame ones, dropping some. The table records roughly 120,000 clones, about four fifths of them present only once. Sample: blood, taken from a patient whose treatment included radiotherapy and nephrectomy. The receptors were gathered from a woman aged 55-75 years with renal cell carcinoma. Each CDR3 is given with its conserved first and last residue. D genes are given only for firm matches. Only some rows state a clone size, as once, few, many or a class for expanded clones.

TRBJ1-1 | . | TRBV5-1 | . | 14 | CASSLDQGNTEAFF | TGCGCCAGCAGCTTGGATCAGGGTAACACTGAAGCTTTCTTT
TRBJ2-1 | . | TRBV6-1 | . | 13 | CASSETPPGEQFF | TGTGCCAGCAGTGAGACCCCCCCAGGCGAGCAGTTCTTC
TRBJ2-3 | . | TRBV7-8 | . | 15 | CASTPSGATPDTQYF | TGTGCCAGCACCCCCTCAGGAGCTACCCCAGATACGCAGTATTTT
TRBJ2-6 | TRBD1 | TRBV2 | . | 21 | CASLPQLSGTGDVSGANVLTF | TGTGCCAGCCTTCCTCAATTAAGTGGGACAGGGGACGTCTCTGGGGCCAACGTCCTGACTTTC
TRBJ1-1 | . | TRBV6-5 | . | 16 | CASSYSMRGARTEAFF | TGTGCCAGCAGTTACTCGATGCGGGGGGCTAGGACTGAAGCTTTCTTT
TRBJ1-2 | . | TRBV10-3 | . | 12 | CAITNGSYGYTF | TGTGCCATCACTAACGGATCCTATGGCTACACCTTC
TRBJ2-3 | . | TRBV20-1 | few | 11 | CSAREGYTQYF | TGCAGTGCTAGAGAAGGATATACGCAGTATTTT
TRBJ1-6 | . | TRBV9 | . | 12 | CASSVQNSPLHF | TGTGCCAGCAGCGTACAGAATTCACCCCTCCACTTT
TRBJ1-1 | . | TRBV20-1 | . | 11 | CSAIRQVEAFF | TGCAGTGCTATCCGACAGGTCGAAGCTTTCTTT
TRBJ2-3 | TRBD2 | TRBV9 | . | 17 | CASSPGGGTALTDTQYF | TGTGCCAGCAGCCCGGGGGGTGGGACGGCCCTCACAGATACGCAGTATTTT
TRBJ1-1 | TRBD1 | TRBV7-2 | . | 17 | CASSLAGTGSGNTEAFF | TGTGCCAGCAGCTTAGCGGGGACAGGGAGTGGGAACACTGAAGCTTTCTTT
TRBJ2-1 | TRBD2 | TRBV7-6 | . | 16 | CASSSRLAGLNNEQFF | TGTGCCAGCAGCTCCCGACTAGCGGGTCTCAACAATGAGCAGTTCTTC
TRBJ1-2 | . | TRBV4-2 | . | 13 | CASSPGWVDGYTF | TGTGCCAGCAGCCCAGGTTGGGTTGATGGCTACACCTTC
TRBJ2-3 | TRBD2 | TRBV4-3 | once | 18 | CASSRVAGGDYGTDTQYF | TGCGCCAGCAGCCGAGTAGCGGGAGGAGATTATGGCACAGATACGCAGTATTTT
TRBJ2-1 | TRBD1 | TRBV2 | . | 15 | CASSEQGASYNEQFF | TGTGCCAGCAGTGAACAGGGGGCCTCCTACAATGAGCAGTTCTTC
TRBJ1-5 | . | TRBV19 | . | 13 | CASSGSNDQPQHF | TGTGCCAGTAGTGGGTCCAACGATCAGCCCCAGCATTTT
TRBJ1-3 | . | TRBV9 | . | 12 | CASKGSGNTIYF | TGTGCCAGCAAAGGGTCTGGAAACACCATATATTTT
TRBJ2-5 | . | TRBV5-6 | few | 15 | CASSPGRDPGETQYF | TGTGCCAGCAGCCCTGGCAGGGATCCGGGGGAGACCCAGTACTTC
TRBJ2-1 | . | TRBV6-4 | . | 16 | CASSDSARSSYNEQFF | TGTGCCAGCAGTGACTCGGCGAGGAGCTCCTACAATGAGCAGTTCTTC
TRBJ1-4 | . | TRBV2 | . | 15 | CASSGKPGQREKLFF | TGTGCCAGCAGTGGCAAACCGGGCCAGCGGGAAAAACTGTTTTTT
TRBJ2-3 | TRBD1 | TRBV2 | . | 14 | CASRSPTGTDTQYF | TGTGCCAGCAGGAGCCCGACAGGGACAGATACGCAGTATTTT
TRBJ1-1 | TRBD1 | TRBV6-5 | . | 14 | CASSPGQGRTEAFF | TGTGCCAGCAGTCCCGGACAGGGTCGTACTGAAGCTTTCTTT
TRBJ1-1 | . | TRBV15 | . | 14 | CATSPRVKNTEAFF | TGTGCCACCAGTCCGAGAGTCAAGAACACTGAAGCTTTCTTT
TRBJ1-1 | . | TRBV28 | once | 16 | CASRPRSGRGDTEAFF | TGTGCCAGCAGACCCAGATCAGGCCGGGGTGACACTGAAGCTTTCTTT
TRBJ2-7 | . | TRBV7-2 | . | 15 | CASSPRAGSSYEQYF | TGTGCCAGCAGCCCCAGGGCAGGTAGCTCCTACGAGCAGTACTTC
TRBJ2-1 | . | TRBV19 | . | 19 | CASTPGSGVGQTPHNEQFF | TGTGCCAGTACCCCCGGGAGTGGCGTTGGACAGACACCCCACAATGAGCAGTTCTTC
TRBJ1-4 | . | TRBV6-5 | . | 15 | CASSYDGGRAEKLFF | TGTGCCAGCAGTTACGATGGGGGGCGGGCTGAAAAACTGTTTTTT